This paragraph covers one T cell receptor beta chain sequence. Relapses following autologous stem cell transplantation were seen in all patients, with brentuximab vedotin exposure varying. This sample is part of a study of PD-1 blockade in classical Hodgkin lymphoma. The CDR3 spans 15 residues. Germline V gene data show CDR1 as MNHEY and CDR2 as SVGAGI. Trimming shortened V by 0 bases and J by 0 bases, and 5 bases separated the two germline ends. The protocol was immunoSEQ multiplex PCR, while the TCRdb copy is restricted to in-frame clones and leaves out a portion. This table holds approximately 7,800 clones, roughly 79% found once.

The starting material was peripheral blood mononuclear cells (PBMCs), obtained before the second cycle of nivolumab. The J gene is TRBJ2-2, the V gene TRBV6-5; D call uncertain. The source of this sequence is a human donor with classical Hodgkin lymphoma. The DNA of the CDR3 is TGTGCCAGCAGTTACTCCGGTTCGAACACCGGGGAGCTGTTTTTT. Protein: CASSYSGSNTGELFF.